The sequence of this T cell receptor (beta chain) was determined in a study of shared T cell receptors in the human thymus. The germline V gene encodes CDR1 MNHNS and CDR2 SASEGT. V dropped 0 bases and J dropped 6; count of bases not matched to a gene: 3. The CDR3 runs to 15 residues. This clone showed up just once. Measured with immunoSEQ multiplex PCR; TCRdb has only the in-frame clones, and not every one. The sample shows hundreds of thousands of clones, 70% to 90% of them seen only once. This sample also appeared in a second study, on human thymus T cells. Per that paper: Healthy Finnish infants having corrective surgery for congenital heart defects served as donors. Resections were taken during corrective heart surgery, and the thymus tissue came from these. An apparent bias in V and J gene usage was seen in thymic and blood repertoires. Thymic repertoires of unrelated individuals were reported in related research to overlap highly.

What was sequenced was thymocytes. The rearrangement joins TRBV6-1 to TRBJ2-2, with TRBD2 identical over 8 bases. This clonotype was obtained from a girl in the first two years of life with a congenital heart defect. The CDR3 protein is CASSEALAGPGELFF. CDR3 sequence (DNA): TGTGCCAGCAGTGAAGCGCTAGCGGGTCCCGGGGAGCTGTTTTTT.